This TCR beta chain appears in the sequencing data of a study of CD8 T cells in ankylosing spondylitis. Overall study findings and caveats: The disease-linked clones had a CD8+ phenotype and low blood frequencies. A TCR beta motif of several highly homologous variants appeared characteristic of ankylosing spondylitis blood. Past studies reported some motif variants in reactive arthritis synovial fluid and blood.

A single record per CDR3 protein comes from TCRdb applying MiXCR to the 5' RACE reads. Here the sample spans approximately 540,000 distinct CDR3 sequences, more than 9.5% being singletons. For this clonotype: Its target is unknown.

This clonotype was obtained from a male donor with ankylosing spondylitis. Specimen: blood, either unsorted or a sorted T cell fraction (not recorded which).

The CDR3 coding sequence is TGTGCCACCAGTACCGGGCTAGCGGGCCTCACAGATACGCAGTATTTT. Residues: CATSTGLAGLTDTQYF. The rearrangement joins TRBV15 to TRBJ2-3, with TRBD2 matching over 8 bases. Germline assignment: CDR1 LNHNV and CDR2 YYDKDF (reference sequence). The trim removed 6 bases at V and 2 bases at J, leaving 10 bases unmatched. This CDR3 spans 16 amino acids.